This TCR beta chain was identified in a study of OX40 agonist ivuxolimab in advanced cancers. Study conclusions and caveats: Among the least clonally expanded were partial responders at 0.1-3.0 mg/kg. The study observed clonal expansion of CD4+ and CD8+ blood T cells by week 6 at 0.1 to 3.0 mg/kg.

Germline CDR1 MDHEN, CDR2 SYDVKM. The V end was cut by 6 bases, the J end by 0 bases, with 12 bases between. The CDR3 consists of 15 residues. Blood got drawn at baseline, again on cycle 4 day 1, and then on cycle 7 day 1. Sequenced by immunoSEQ multiplex PCR; TCRdb stores in-frame clones only, minus some. This sample has approximately 99,000 clones, with 94% found just once. Note on this clone: Its antigen is unidentified.

V usage is TRBV28 and J usage is TRBJ1-5; D remains ambiguous. This sample comprised CD4+ or CD8+ T cells sorted from blood, obtained in a trial of the OX40 agonist ivuxolimab. This TCR came from an adult with an advanced solid tumor such as melanoma, head and neck, liver or kidney cancer. DNA of the CDR3: TGTGCCAGCAGCCCCCGGGCAGTTAGCAATCAGCCCCAGCATTTT. This gives the protein CASSPRAVSNQPQHF. The full variable domain, completed using reference TRBV28 and TRBJ1-5, is DVKVTQSSRYLVKRTGEKVFLECVQDMDHENMFWYRQDPGLGLRLIYFSYDVKMKEKGDIPEGYSVSREKKERFSLILESASTNQTSMYLCASSPRAVSNQPQHFGDGTRLSIL.